Below, 3 T cell receptor beta chains from the same sample are listed, as sequenced in a study of cytomegalovirus exposure and HLA in healthy donors. It was with 60 Vbeta and 13 Jbeta primers that the PCR ran. Repertoires were generated with immunoSEQ multiplex PCR, while TCRdb's copy carries only in-frame clones and drops some. Altogether around 120,000 clones are present, 80% to 90% being singletons, with the ten largest covering about 2.5%. Sequences were obtained from PBMCs. Every receptor here comes from a man aged 50 to 59 in good health and CMV-seronegative.

The J gene is TRBJ2-3, the V gene TRBV6-1; possible D gene TRBD1, 5 bases. Germline-derived CDR1 and CDR2 are MNHNS and SASEGT. The CDR3 is 15 residues long. The ends were cut back, 1 base at V and 2 bases at J, with 10 bases in the middle. The CDR3: CASSEGTGVTDTQYF. CDR3 coding DNA: TGTGCCAGCAGTGAAGGTACAGGAGTCACAGATACGCAGTATTTT.

This chain connects TRBV4-2 to TRBJ1-1; D is possibly TRBD1 (6 bases). Looked up from germline, CDR1 is LGHNA and CDR2 is YNFKEQ. V gave up 4 bases and J gave up 0 bases, with 12 bases separating them. The CDR3 sequence is 15 residues long. The CDR3 coding sequence is TGTGCCAGCAGCCCCCAACAGGGTGTGAACACTGAAGCTTTCTTT. Amino acid sequence: CASSPQQGVNTEAFF.

The chain recombines TRBV11-2 with TRBJ2-4; TRBD1 might be the D (6 bases). The length of the CDR3 is 15 residues. Germline assignment: CDR1 SGHAT and CDR2 FQNNGV. V gave up 5 bases and J gave up 2 bases, with 13 bases separating them. This chain's CDR3 is CASSPIQGSKNIQYF. DNA for the CDR3: TGTGCCAGCAGCCCTATACAGGGATCCAAAAACATTCAGTACTTC.